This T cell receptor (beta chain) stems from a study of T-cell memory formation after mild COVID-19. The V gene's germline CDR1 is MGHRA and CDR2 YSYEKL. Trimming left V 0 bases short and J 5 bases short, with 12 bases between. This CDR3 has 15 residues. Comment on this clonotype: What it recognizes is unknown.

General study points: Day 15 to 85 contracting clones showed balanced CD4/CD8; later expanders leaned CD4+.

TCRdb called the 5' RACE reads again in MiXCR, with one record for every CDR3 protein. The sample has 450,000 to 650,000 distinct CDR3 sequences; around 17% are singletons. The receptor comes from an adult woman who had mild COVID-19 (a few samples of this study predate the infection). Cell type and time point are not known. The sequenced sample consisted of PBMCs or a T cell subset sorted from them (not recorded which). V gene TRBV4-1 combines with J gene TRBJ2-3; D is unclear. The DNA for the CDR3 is TGCGCCAGCAGCCAAGATACGGCCGGACGAGATACGCAGTATTTT. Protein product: CASSQDTAGRDTQYF.